Listed here are 23 T cell receptor beta chains from one sample, sequenced in a study of control samples from healthy donors and cancer patients. TCRdb's table, derived via immunoSEQ multiplex PCR, lists solely in-frame clones and lacks some. The sample contains over 100,000 clones, around nine tenths of which appear only once. Sequencing was performed on blood. Receptors originate from a man between 18 and 29 years old in good health.

V is TRBV5-1 and J is TRBJ2-3; D ambiguous. The CDR3 loop spans 12 amino acids. Between the trimmed V and J ends, which lost 1 base and 7 bases, there was a span of 7 bases. Germline V lookup: CDR1 SGHRS, CDR2 YFSETQ. The CDR3 DNA is TGCGCCAGCAGCTTGTCGGTGTATACGCAGTATTTT. Translating it yields CASSLSVYTQYF.

This chain joins TRBV6-5 and TRBJ1-3; the D gene is possibly TRBD1 (5 bases). V was trimmed by 11 bases and J by 0 bases, leaving 11 bases between them. CDR3 length equals 13 residues. Germline CDR1 is MNHEY and CDR2 is SVGAGI. The CDR3 sequence: CAGRQHSGNTIYF. In nucleotides, the CDR3 is TGTGCCGGGAGACAGCACTCTGGAAACACCATATATTTT.

The CDR3 loop reads CASSQPYTGNTIYF. CDR3 DNA sequence: TGCGCCAGCAGCCAACCATACACAGGAAACACCATATATTTT. The chain joins TRBV4-1 to TRBJ1-3; D unresolved. The ends were cut back, 2 bases at V and 4 bases at J, with 9 bases in the middle. CDR1 MGHRA and CDR2 YSYEKL come from the germline V gene. This CDR3 is built from 14 residues.

This clone was observed a few times. The chain recombines TRBV7-3 with TRBJ2-1, with TRBD1 matching over 10 bases. Germline values: CDR1 SGHTA, CDR2 FQGTGA. V lost 2 bases, J lost 3 bases, and 4 bases stayed unmatched. The CDR3 contains 16 residues. The CDR3 DNA follows: TGTGCCAGCAGCTTAGTTAGGGACAGGGGCTACAATGAGCAGTTCTTC. It specifies CASSLVRDRGYNEQFF.

The V gene is TRBV5-1, the J gene TRBJ1-4; D is unresolved. The CDR3 is 13 amino acids. CDR1 and CDR2 from the germline V gene are SGHRS and YFSETQ. The V end was cut by 0 bases, the J end by 5 bases, with 5 bases between. The CDR3 loop reads CASSLDTNEKLFF. As DNA, the CDR3 is TGCGCCAGCAGCTTGGACACAAATGAAAAACTGTTTTTT.

This chain connects TRBV2 to TRBJ2-7; D unresolved. V lost 6 bases, J lost 0 bases, and 15 bases lay in between. The germline CDR1 and CDR2 sequences are SNHLY and FYNNEI. The CDR3 spans 15 residues. CDR3 protein: CASSERKMSSYEQYF. The CDR3 region has the DNA TGTGCCAGCAGCGAACGGAAGATGAGCTCCTACGAGCAGTACTTC.

The chain joins TRBV6-6 to TRBJ1-1, with D unclear. Germline V gene data show CDR1 as MNHNY and CDR2 as SVGAGI (reference sequence). V was clipped by 6 bases and J by 1 base, with 9 bases between them. The CDR3 consists of 13 residues. The CDR3 DNA reads TGTGCCAGCAGACAAAGGTGGAACACTGAAGCTTTCTTT. It codes for CASRQRWNTEAFF.

CDR3 nucleotides: TGTGCCAGCAGCCTTGTAAATCCCCGCCGGGGCGCCCTCGGCAATCAGCCCCAGCATTTT. This codes for CASSLVNPRRGALGNQPQHF. This chain uses TRBV12-1 with TRBJ1-5. TRBV12-1 is recorded as a pseudogene. CDR3 length: 20 residues.

This clone was found once. The chain has TRBV19 and TRBJ2-5; 13 bases map to TRBD2. CDR3 length: 16 amino acids. Losses at the gene ends were 5 bases for V and 7 bases for J; bases not matched to a gene: 10. Germline loops: CDR1 LNHDA, CDR2 SQIVND (reference sequence). The CDR3 sequence: CASSSTTSGGSGTQYF. The DNA of the CDR3 is TGTGCCAGTAGTTCTACGACTAGCGGGGGGTCCGGGACCCAGTACTTC.

The rearrangement joins TRBV10-2 to TRBJ2-5, with TRBD2 identical over 12 bases. The CDR3 covers 14 residues. Germline V CDR1 and CDR2: WSHSY, SAAADI. V was clipped by 8 bases and J by 2 bases; unmatched bases: 3. The CDR3 DNA reads as TGCGCCAGCTGCCTAGCGGGGGGGCAAGAGACCCAGTACTTC. The encoded protein is CASCLAGGQETQYF.

V and J are TRBV9 and TRBJ1-1; maybe TRBD1 (5 bases). This CDR3 comprises 15 residues. Trimming pared 4 bases from V and 3 bases from J, leaving 16 bases between. CDR1 SGDLS and CDR2 YYNGEE come from the germline V gene. DNA of the CDR3: TGTGCCAGCAGCCCCGGGGCGAAGGGCTACACTGAAGCTTTCTTT. This sequence encodes CASSPGAKGYTEAFF.

V usage is TRBV18 and J usage is TRBJ1-2, with TRBD1 matching over 7 bases. J was trimmed by 7 bases and V by 0 bases; bases with no gene match: 8. Germline lookup yields CDR1 KGHSH and CDR2 LQKENI. CDR3 size: 15 residues. CDR3 residues: CASSPPWQGGGGYTF. The CDR3 region has the DNA TGTGCCAGCTCACCACCGTGGCAGGGGGGCGGTGGCTACACCTTC.

The rearrangement joins TRBV10-1 to TRBJ2-1; 8 positions match TRBD2. V was clipped by 11 bases and J by 8 bases; unmatched bases: 8. Germline V gene sequence: CDR1 WNHNN, CDR2 SYGVQD (reference sequence). The CDR3 extends over 12 amino acids. CDR3 nucleotide sequence: TGCGCCCTACCGGGGGGGCCCTATGAGCAGTTCTTC. Its translation: CALPGGPYEQFF.

The chain has TRBV15 and TRBJ2-7; TRBD1 matches 7 bases. The J segment lost 6 bases and the V segment lost 0 bases, leaving 8 bases of the junction unmatched. CDR3 length: 15 residues. Germline loops: CDR1 LNHNV, CDR2 YYDKDF (reference sequence). In DNA, the CDR3 is TGTGCCACCAGCAGAGATAAACAGGGGCCTGCCGAGCAGTACTTC. Protein: CATSRDKQGPAEQYF.

The genes are TRBV30 and TRBJ1-4; D remains ambiguous. This CDR3 spans 13 amino acids. The germline gives CDR1 GTSNPN, CDR2 SVGIG (reference sequence). Trimming shortened V by 0 bases and J by 8 bases, and 10 bases separated the two germline ends. The CDR3 DNA reads TGTGCCTGGAGTGTAAGGGTAGGCGAAAAACTGTTTTTT. Residues: CAWSVRVGEKLFF.

The rearrangement uses TRBV2 and TRBJ1-5; D unresolved. Between the trimmed V and J ends, which lost 4 bases and 0 bases, there was a span of 10 bases. CDR1 is SNHLY, CDR2 FYNNEI, per germline. The CDR3 length is 15 residues. The CDR3 region has the DNA TGTGCCAGCAGTGTGTTCCAGGATAGCAATCAGCCCCAGCATTTT. It is translated as CASSVFQDSNQPQHF. Combining the CDR3 with reference TRBV2 and TRBJ1-5 gives the whole variable domain EPEVTQTPSHQVTQMGQEVILRCVPISNHLYFYWYRQILGQKVEFLVSFYNNEISEKSEIFDDQFSVERPDGSNFTLKIRSTKLEDSAMYFCASSVFQDSNQPQHFGDGTRLSIL.

In DNA, the CDR3 is TGCGCCAGCAGCTTGAAAGGGGTCGGGACAGCGAACACTGAAGCTTTCTTT. It is translated as CASSLKGVGTANTEAFF. The V call is TRBV5-1, the J call TRBJ1-1, with 7 bases identical to TRBD1. Germline CDR1 SGHRS, CDR2 YFSETQ. The CDR3 has 17 residues. With V trimmed by 1 base and J by 1 base, 10 bases remained unmatched.

This chain uses TRBV5-1 with TRBJ2-7; TRBD1 agrees at 8 bases. The CDR3 is 17 amino acids. The germline gives CDR1 SGHRS, CDR2 YFSETQ. The junction had 12 bases not matched to a gene; V was cut back by 4 bases and J by 0 bases. The CDR3 loop reads CASSRTGGVNFSYEQYF. CDR3 bases: TGCGCCAGCAGCAGAACAGGGGGTGTGAATTTCTCCTACGAGCAGTACTTC.

This rearrangement joins TRBV2 to TRBJ2-3; 12 bases agree with TRBD2. The CDR3 is 18 amino acids. The V gene's germline CDR1 is SNHLY and CDR2 FYNNEI. Trimming at V came to 3 bases and at J to 1 base, leaving 8 bases not matched to a gene. CDR3 amino acids: CASSERGASGGGTDTQYF. DNA of the CDR3: TGTGCCAGCAGTGAGCGAGGAGCTAGCGGGGGGGGCACAGATACGCAGTATTTT.

The J gene is TRBJ2-3, the V gene TRBV18; the D is unclear. CDR1 KGHSH and CDR2 LQKENI come from the germline V gene. The CDR3 totals 13 residues. The V end was cut by 6 bases, the J end by 8 bases, with 15 bases between. The CDR3 bases are TGTGCCAGCTCCGACACGCTTTCGGGTACGCAGTATTTT. It yields the protein CASSDTLSGTQYF.

The chain combines TRBV29-1 with TRBJ2-5, with 7 bases that match TRBD1. CDR3 length: 13 amino acids. V lost 6 bases and J lost 2; bases outside the gene matches: 6. CDR1 and CDR2 from the germline V gene are SQVTM and ANQGSEA. CDR3: CSVPTGNQETQYF. CDR3 bases: TGCAGCGTCCCGACAGGGAATCAAGAGACCCAGTACTTC.

The chain uses TRBV5-1 and TRBJ1-1; the match to TRBD1 covers 7 bases. Germline lookup yields CDR1 SGHRS and CDR2 YFSETQ. This CDR3 is 14 amino acids long. The J segment lost 4 bases and the V segment lost 4 bases, leaving 7 bases of the junction unmatched. The CDR3 loop reads CASSLLTGPTEAFF. CDR3 in DNA: TGCGCCAGCAGCCTGTTGACAGGGCCCACTGAAGCTTTCTTT.

Details on this clone: This specimen includes other DNA sequences encoding the same CDR3. The V call is TRBV27, the J call TRBJ2-3, with a possible D match to TRBD2 (5 bases). The CDR3 totals 14 residues. Germline V gives CDR1 MNHEY, CDR2 SMNVEV (reference sequence). V dropped 5 bases and J dropped 1 base, with 10 bases sitting between them. The CDR3 region has the DNA TGTGCCAGCAGTACCCGAGGGCGCACAGATACGCAGTATTTT. Protein: CASSTRGRTDTQYF.